The 24 T cell receptor beta chains below were found in one sample sequenced in a study of STAT5B mutations in CD4+ large granular lymphocyte leukemia. Produced via immunoSEQ multiplex PCR; TCRdb's table is partial and in-frame only. This sample yields a few thousand clones, of which about 76% are seen a single time; around 70% belongs to the top ten. Material for sequencing was PBMCs. Every receptor here comes from a man aged 60 to 75 with CD4+ T-cell large granular lymphocyte leukemia.

The chain links TRBV19 to TRBJ1-1; D is uncertain. This CDR3 comprises 14 residues. V dropped 5 bases and J dropped 12 bases, with 22 bases sitting between them. Per germline, CDR1 LNHDA and CDR2 SQIVND (reference sequence). The CDR3 loop reads CASSPREEGRVTFF. In DNA, the CDR3 is TGTGCCAGTAGTCCAAGGGAAGAAGGGAGGGTTACTTTCTTT.

The sample holds a few counts of this clone. The chain links TRBV4-1 to TRBJ1-4; TRBD1 aligns across 8 bases. The CDR3 is made up of 15 amino acids. Trimming took 4 bases from V and 8 from J; bases not matched to a gene: 9. Germline lookup yields CDR1 MGHRA and CDR2 YSYEKL. The CDR3: CASSLFGTGGEKLFF. For the CDR3, the DNA is TGCGCCAGCAGCCTCTTCGGGACAGGAGGGGAAAAACTGTTTTTT.

The chain combines TRBV5-1 with TRBJ2-2; D remains ambiguous. V lost 4 bases, J lost 1 base, and 11 bases lay in between. Germline lookup yields CDR1 SGHRS and CDR2 YFSETQ. The length of the CDR3 is 15 residues. The CDR3 sequence: CASSGSPGNTGELFF. The CDR3 coding sequence is TGCGCCAGCAGCGGTTCGCCGGGGAACACCGGGGAGCTGTTTTTT.

The chain joins TRBV4-1 to TRBJ1-2, with 7 bases lining up with TRBD1. The ends lost 1 base at V and 4 bases at J; junction bases unmatched: 3. This CDR3 contains 14 residues. Germline V CDR1 and CDR2: MGHRA, YSYEKL. This CDR3 reads CASSQGAGGYGYTF. CDR3 DNA sequence: TGCGCCAGCAGCCAAGGGGCAGGGGGCTATGGCTACACCTTC.

V gene TRBV5-4 combines with J gene TRBJ2-3; 11 bases agree with TRBD1. This CDR3 has 15 residues. Trimming took 4 bases from V and 5 from J; bases not matched to a gene: 6. Germline CDR1 is SGHNT and CDR2 is YYREEE (reference sequence). CDR3 DNA sequence: TGTGCCAGCAGCCTGTGGACAGGGGGCATAGATACGCAGTATTTT. Translated: CASSLWTGGIDTQYF.

Relative to its sample, this clone is medium-sized. V gene TRBV6-6 combines with J gene TRBJ2-1; D may be TRBD1 (5 bases). Germline V gives CDR1 MNHNY, CDR2 SVGAGI (reference sequence). The V and J ends lost 0 bases and 6 bases respectively, with 12 bases between them. This CDR3 region has 15 residues. The CDR3 bases are TGTGCCAGCAGTTACTCGGTGTCTCAGGGCAATGAGCAGTTCTTC. Its translation: CASSYSVSQGNEQFF.

The chain links TRBV13 to TRBJ2-7, with 9 nucleotides matching TRBD1. The J segment lost 5 bases and the V segment lost 5 bases, leaving 7 bases of the junction unmatched. CDR1 and CDR2 from the germline V gene are PRHDT and FYEKMQ (reference sequence). The length of the CDR3 is 14 residues. CDR3 in amino acids: CASSMGQGLDEQYF. The CDR3, as DNA: TGTGCCAGCAGCATGGGACAGGGTCTGGACGAGCAGTACTTC.

This rearrangement joins TRBV10-2 to TRBJ1-2, with D possibly TRBD1 on 5 matching bases. The CDR3 spans 12 residues. Per germline, CDR1 WSHSY and CDR2 SAAADI. V dropped 7 bases and J dropped 4 bases, with 10 bases sitting between them. CDR3 sequence: CASTPGTYGYTF. The CDR3 DNA follows: TGCGCCAGCACTCCCGGGACCTATGGCTACACCTTC.

The rearrangement joins TRBV5-1 to TRBJ2-5; 7 bases align to TRBD1. The CDR3 is 15 amino acids. V lost 0 bases, J lost 4 bases, and 6 bases stayed unmatched. Looked up from germline, CDR1 is SGHRS and CDR2 is YFSETQ. This chain's CDR3 is CASSLEGARGETQYF. The CDR3 bases are TGCGCCAGCAGCTTGGAGGGGGCTAGGGGAGAGACCCAGTACTTC.

The rearrangement links TRBV27 to TRBJ2-1; the D is unclear. Trimming shortened V by 0 bases and J by 0 bases, and 12 bases separated the two germline ends. The germline gives CDR1 MNHEY, CDR2 SMNVEV (reference sequence). The length of the CDR3 is 17 residues. The CDR3 bases are TGTGCCAGCAGTTTATCGACGTGGACGAGCTCCTACAATGAGCAGTTCTTC. Its protein product is CASSLSTWTSSYNEQFF.

The chain joins TRBV27 to TRBJ2-1; the D gene is possibly TRBD1 (8 bases). With 5 bases removed from V and 5 bases from J, the gap between germline ends came to 16 bases. The CDR3 has 15 residues. Germline loops: CDR1 MNHEY, CDR2 SMNVEV (reference sequence). As DNA, the CDR3 is TGTGCCAGCAGTCCGCGGACAGGGAGGGACAATGAGCAGTTCTTC. This encodes CASSPRTGRDNEQFF.

V is TRBV27 and J is TRBJ2-7; D tentatively fits TRBD1 or TRBD2 (6 bases each). Deletions cut 7 bases from V and 3 bases from J, with 25 bases between. The CDR3 sequence is 17 residues long. In germline, CDR1 is MNHEY, CDR2 SMNVEV (reference sequence). Written as DNA, the CDR3 is TGTGCCAGCACATCTCAACGGGGGCCCATTAACTTCTACGAGCAGTACTTC. Translating it yields CASTSQRGPINFYEQYF.

The rearrangement uses TRBV9 and TRBJ2-5; D is unresolved. This CDR3 region has 12 residues. V lost 0 bases, J lost 5 bases, and 5 bases lay in between. The germline CDR1 and CDR2 sequences are SGDLS and YYNGEE. CDR3 sequence: CASSVASETQYF. The CDR3 DNA is TGTGCCAGCAGCGTAGCTTCGGAGACCCAGTACTTC.

J is TRBJ2-1 and V is TRBV5-1, with D perhaps being TRBD1 or TRBD2 (5 bases each). Germline loops: CDR1 SGHRS, CDR2 YFSETQ. The CDR3 extends over 11 amino acids. V shed 5 bases and J shed 10 bases, with 10 bases lying between them. The CDR3 nucleotides are TGCGCCAGCAGTGGGGGACGGGAGCAGTTCTTC. It encodes CASSGGREQFF.

V and J are TRBV4-3 and TRBJ2-3; TRBD1 matches 7 bases. CDR3 length: 14 residues. The junction had 4 bases not matched to a gene; V was cut back by 4 bases and J by 3 bases. Germline V gene data show CDR1 as LGHNA and CDR2 as YSLEER. The CDR3 here is CASSLRQGTDTQYF. Written as DNA, the CDR3 is TGCGCCAGCAGCCTCCGACAGGGTACAGATACGCAGTATTTT.

V usage is TRBV6-4 and J usage is TRBJ2-1, with 11 bases that match TRBD2. The CDR3 has 16 amino acids. The ends lost 6 bases at V and 5 bases at J; junction bases unmatched: 9. CDR1 is MRHNA, CDR2 SNTAGT, per germline. CDR3: CASSLELAGDNNEQFF. For the CDR3, the DNA is TGTGCCAGCAGCCTAGAACTAGCGGGGGACAACAATGAGCAGTTCTTC.

This clone was detected only a few times. The chain uses TRBV2 and TRBJ2-2, with D perhaps matching TRBD2 (5 bases). Germline V gene sequence: CDR1 SNHLY, CDR2 FYNNEI. The CDR3 is 14 amino acids. V shed 7 bases and J shed 3 bases, with 12 bases lying between them. The CDR3 loop is CASNGLAYTGELFF. The DNA for the CDR3 is TGTGCCAGCAATGGGCTAGCTTACACCGGGGAGCTGTTTTTT.

The chain carries TRBV11-2 and TRBJ2-5; 10 bases match TRBD2. The CDR3 is made up of 15 amino acids. The V gene's germline CDR1 is SGHAT and CDR2 FQNNGV. With V trimmed by 0 bases and J by 4 bases, 2 bases remained unmatched. The CDR3 loop reads CASSLELAGRETQYF. Written as DNA, the CDR3 is TGTGCCAGCAGCTTAGAACTAGCGGGGAGAGAGACCCAGTACTTC.

The chain is built from TRBV4-3 and TRBJ1-2, with 8 bases matching TRBD1. The V gene end was trimmed by 1 base and the J gene end by 4 bases; junction bases not matched to a gene: 20. CDR3 size: 20 residues. Per germline, CDR1 LGHNA and CDR2 YSLEER. CDR3: CASSQAGGWSQGASVYGYTF. The CDR3 DNA reads as TGCGCCAGCAGCCAAGCGGGCGGGTGGAGTCAGGGGGCTAGCGTCTATGGCTACACCTTC.

V is TRBV29-1 and J is TRBJ1-2, with 8 bases that match TRBD1. Trimming took 6 bases from V and 3 from J; bases not matched to a gene: 6. From germline, CDR1 is SQVTM and CDR2 ANQGSEA. The CDR3 has 13 residues. The CDR3 reads CSVATGGDYGYTF. For the CDR3, the DNA is TGCAGCGTCGCAACAGGGGGTGACTATGGCTACACCTTC.

A note on this clone: The germline gene is not matched at one end of the junction; a read error may be the cause. The genes are TRBV29-1 and TRBJ2-7; TRBD2 matches at 7 bases. Germline loops: CDR1 SQVTM, CDR2 ANQGSEA. The CDR3 extends over 18 amino acids. The CDR3 DNA sequence: TGCAGCATTGAAGAAGGAGAACAGCGTGCGGGGGAGTCCTACGAGCAGTACTTC. It specifies CSIEEGEQRAGESYEQYF.

The rearrangement links TRBV5-1 to TRBJ1-2, with D maybe TRBD1 (6 bases). Germline V gene lookup returns CDR1 SGHRS and CDR2 YFSETQ. This CDR3 spans 19 amino acids. V gave up 0 bases and J gave up 0 bases, with 21 bases separating them. CDR3 bases: TGCGCCAGCAGCTTGGATAACAGGGACCCTATCAATACTAACTATGGCTACACCTTC. Protein sequence: CASSLDNRDPINTNYGYTF. The whole variable domain, filled in from reference TRBV5-1 and TRBJ1-2, reads KAGVTQTPRYLIKTRGQQVTLSCSPISGHRSVSWYQQTPGQGLQFLFEYFSETQRNKGNFPGRFSGRQFSNSRSEMNVSTLELGDSALYLCASSLDNRDPINTNYGYTFGSGTRLTVV.

This clone was observed once. V is TRBV19 and J is TRBJ1-1; D is undetermined. This CDR3 region has 13 residues. V lost 9 bases to trimming and J lost 1 base, with 12 bases between them. From germline, CDR1 is LNHDA and CDR2 SQIVND (reference sequence). CDR3 sequence: CASHPWQNTEAFF. CDR3 DNA: TGTGCCAGCCACCCTTGGCAGAACACTGAAGCTTTCTTT. Based on the CDR3 plus reference TRBV19 and TRBJ1-1, the full variable domain is DGGITQSPKYLFRKEGQNVTLSCEQNLNHDAMYWYRQDPGQGLRLIYYSQIVNDFQKGDIAEGYSVSREKKESFPLTVTSAQKNPTAFYLCASHPWQNTEAFFGQGTRLTVV.

V gene TRBV6-5 combines with J gene TRBJ1-4, with D tentatively TRBD1 (6 bases). CDR3 length: 15 residues. The V gene lost 5 bases and the J gene lost 3 bases, with 13 bases spanning the gap. Germline CDR1 MNHEY, CDR2 SVGAGI. The CDR3 spells CASSPIEGANEKLFF. The CDR3 DNA is TGTGCCAGCAGTCCTATCGAGGGGGCTAATGAAAAACTGTTTTTT.